This TCR beta chain appears in the sequencing data of a study of cytomegalovirus exposure and HLA in healthy donors. After removal of 1 base from V and 0 bases from J, the junction contained 10 bases not matched to a gene. The CDR3 runs 18 residues. In germline, CDR1 is SGHVS, CDR2 FQNEAQ. Use of 60 Vbeta and 13 Jbeta primers characterized the PCR. Profiled with immunoSEQ multiplex PCR; TCRdb holds only in-frame clones, not every one. The table has fewer than 120,000 clones, more than 65% seen once. The rearrangement joins TRBV7-8 to TRBJ2-7; TRBD2 matches 9 bases. Sequencing was performed on PBMCs. The sequence was obtained from a man aged 25-45 years in good health and CMV-seropositive. The CDR3 spells CASSLGSGGGGSSYEQYF. The CDR3 nucleotides are TGTGCCAGCAGCTTAGGTTCGGGCGGGGGGGGGAGCTCCTACGAGCAGTACTTC. Full variable domain (outside the CDR3, taken from reference TRBV7-8 and TRBJ2-7): GAGVSQSPRYKVAKRGQDVALRCDPISGHVSLFWYQQALGQGPEFLTYFQNEAQLDKSGLPSDRFFAERPEGSVSTLKIQRTQQEDSAVYLCASSLGSGGGGSSYEQYFGPGTRLTVT.